This T cell receptor (beta chain) was found in a study of T-cell reconstitution after alpha-beta-depleted transplantation in children. This clonotype was seen at least ten times. The antigen remains undetermined. Study-level results: As was reported, about two months after transplant, alpha-beta T cells came from several hundred expanded graft clones. From surviving recipient T cells and thymic progenitors came the high day-60 TCRbeta diversity observed in some patients. Diversity and T-cell counts at one year after transplant derived mostly from new T cells.

TCRbeta library preparation incorporated unique molecular identifiers. MiXCR, run by TCRdb on the PCR reads, gives a single entry per CDR3 protein. The sample contains about 300,000 distinct CDR3 sequences, approximately 7.3% of which appear only once. Germline V gene lookup returns CDR1 MNHEY and CDR2 SVGAGI. V was pared by 2 bases and J by 2 bases, with 11 bases between. The CDR3 is made up of 15 amino acids. The receptor's source is a female patient between 2 and 15 years old who had a stem cell transplant for Fanconi anemia, so the T cells may come from the graft donor. The sample here was peripheral blood, taken 360 days after TCRalphabeta/CD19-depleted stem cell transplant. The chain carries TRBV6-5 and TRBJ2-3; D unclear. The CDR3 DNA reads as TGTGCCAGCAGTTACCCACCGGACCCCACAGATACGCAGTATTTT. It encodes CASSYPPDPTDTQYF.